This T cell receptor beta chain appears in the sequencing data of a study of radiotherapy plus CTLA-4 blockade in lung cancer. Study context: Objective responses emerged in roughly a sixth of patients, and 31% attained disease control. Points from the study as a whole: Reported findings show early blood T cell clone dynamics, with interferon-beta, best predicted response. Subsequent to radiotherapy plus ipilimumab, tumor-derived TCR clones underwent expansion in blood.

To note about this clone: Its antigen remains unidentified.

Profiled with immunoSEQ multiplex PCR; TCRdb holds only in-frame clones, not every one. The sample holds about 97,000 clones, roughly 79% seen once. This CDR3 has 16 amino acids. With 1 base removed from V and 7 bases from J, the gap between germline ends came to 14 bases. Germline V gene sequence: CDR1 LGHNA, CDR2 YNFKEQ. The sequence was collected from a human donor with non-small cell lung cancer who had a partial response to radiotherapy plus ipilimumab. Some clones in this sample may be carry-over from other donors' samples. The chain employs TRBV4-2 and TRBJ1-6; possible D gene TRBD1, 5 bases. The input for sequencing was peripheral blood, taken from a patient treated with radiotherapy plus ipilimumab. CDR3 residues: CASSQVGASSNSPLHF. The CDR3 nucleotides are TGTGCCAGCAGCCAAGTAGGGGCATCGAGCAATTCACCCCTCCACTTT.